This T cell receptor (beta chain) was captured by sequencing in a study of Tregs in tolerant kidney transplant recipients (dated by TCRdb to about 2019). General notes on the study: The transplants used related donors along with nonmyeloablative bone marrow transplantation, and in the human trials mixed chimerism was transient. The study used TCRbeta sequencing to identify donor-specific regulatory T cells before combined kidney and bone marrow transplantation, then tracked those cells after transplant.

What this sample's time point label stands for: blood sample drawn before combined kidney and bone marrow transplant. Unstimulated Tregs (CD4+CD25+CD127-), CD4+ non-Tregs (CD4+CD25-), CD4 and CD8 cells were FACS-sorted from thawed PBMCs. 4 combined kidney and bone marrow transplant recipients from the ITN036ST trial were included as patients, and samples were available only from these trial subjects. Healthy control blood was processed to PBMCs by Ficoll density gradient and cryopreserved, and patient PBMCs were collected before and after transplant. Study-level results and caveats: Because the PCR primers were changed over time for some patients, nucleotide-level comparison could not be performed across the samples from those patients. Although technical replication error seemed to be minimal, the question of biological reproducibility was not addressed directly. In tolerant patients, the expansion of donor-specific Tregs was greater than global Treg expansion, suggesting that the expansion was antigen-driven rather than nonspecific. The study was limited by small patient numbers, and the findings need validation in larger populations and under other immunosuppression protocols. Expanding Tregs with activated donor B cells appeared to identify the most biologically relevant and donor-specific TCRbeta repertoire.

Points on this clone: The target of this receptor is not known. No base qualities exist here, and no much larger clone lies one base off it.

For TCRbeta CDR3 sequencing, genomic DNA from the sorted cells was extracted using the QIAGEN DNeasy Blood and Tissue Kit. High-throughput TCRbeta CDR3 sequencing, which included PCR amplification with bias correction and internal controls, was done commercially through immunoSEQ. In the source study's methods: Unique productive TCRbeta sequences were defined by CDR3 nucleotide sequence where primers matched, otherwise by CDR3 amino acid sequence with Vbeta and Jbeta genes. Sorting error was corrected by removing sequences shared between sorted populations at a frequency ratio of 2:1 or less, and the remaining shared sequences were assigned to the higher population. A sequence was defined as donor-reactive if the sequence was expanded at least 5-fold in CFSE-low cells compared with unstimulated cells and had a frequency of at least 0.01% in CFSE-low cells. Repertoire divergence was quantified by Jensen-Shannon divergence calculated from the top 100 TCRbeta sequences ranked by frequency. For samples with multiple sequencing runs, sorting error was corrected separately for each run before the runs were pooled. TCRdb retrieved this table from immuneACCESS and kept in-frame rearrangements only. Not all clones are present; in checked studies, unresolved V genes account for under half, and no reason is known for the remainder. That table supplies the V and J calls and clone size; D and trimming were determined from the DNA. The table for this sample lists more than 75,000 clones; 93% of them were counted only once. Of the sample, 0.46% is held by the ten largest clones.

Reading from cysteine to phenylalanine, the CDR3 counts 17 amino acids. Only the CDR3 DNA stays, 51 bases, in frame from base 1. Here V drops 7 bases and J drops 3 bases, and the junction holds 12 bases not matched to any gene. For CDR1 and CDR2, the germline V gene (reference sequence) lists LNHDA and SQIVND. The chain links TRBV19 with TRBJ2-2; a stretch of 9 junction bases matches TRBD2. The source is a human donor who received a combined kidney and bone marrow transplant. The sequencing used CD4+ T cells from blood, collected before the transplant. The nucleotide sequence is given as TGTGCCAGTATTGAAGCGGGGGGCCCCACGGACACCGGGGAGCTGTTTTTT. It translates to CASIEAGGPTDTGELFF.